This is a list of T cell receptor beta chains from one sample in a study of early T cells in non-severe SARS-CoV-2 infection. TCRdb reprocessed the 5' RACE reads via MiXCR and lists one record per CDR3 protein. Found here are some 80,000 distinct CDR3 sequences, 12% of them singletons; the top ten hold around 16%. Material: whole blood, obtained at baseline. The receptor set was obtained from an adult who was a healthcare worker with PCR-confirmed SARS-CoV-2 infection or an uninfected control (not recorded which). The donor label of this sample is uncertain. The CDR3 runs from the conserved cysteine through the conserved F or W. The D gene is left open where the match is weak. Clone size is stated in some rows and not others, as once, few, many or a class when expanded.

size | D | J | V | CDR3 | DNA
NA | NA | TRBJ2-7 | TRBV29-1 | CSGGGLGSEQYF | TGCAGCGGTGGAGGGTTGGGTAGCGAGCAGTACTTC
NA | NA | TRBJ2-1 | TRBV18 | CASSLGLKRHHNEQFF | TGTGCCAGCTCACTTGGTCTAAAAAGGCACCACAATGAGCAGTTCTTC
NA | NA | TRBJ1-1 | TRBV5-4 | CASSLGQMNTEAFF | TGTGCCAGCAGCTTAGGACAGATGAACACTGAAGCTTTCTTT
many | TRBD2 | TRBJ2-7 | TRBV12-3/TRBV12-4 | CASSRLAGGQDEQYF | TGTGCCAGCAGCCGGTTAGCGGGAGGCCAAGACGAGCAGTACTTC
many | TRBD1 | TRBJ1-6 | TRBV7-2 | CASSAGQGARNSPLHF | TGTGCCAGCAGCGCTGGACAGGGGGCACGAAATTCACCCCTCCACTTT
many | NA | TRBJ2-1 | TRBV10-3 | CAISAAAASTSYNEQFF | TGTGCCATCAGTGCGGCGGCTGCTAGCACGTCCTACAATGAGCAGTTCTTC
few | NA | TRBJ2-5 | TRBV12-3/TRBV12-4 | CASSKQETQYF | TGTGCCAGCAGCAAACAAGAGACCCAGTACTTC
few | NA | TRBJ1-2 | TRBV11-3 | CASSLGSGGYGYTF | TGTGCCAGCAGCTTAGGGAGTGGCGGCTATGGCTACACCTTC
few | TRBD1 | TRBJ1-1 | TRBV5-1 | CASTGTGRAFF | TGCGCCAGCACCGGGACAGGGAGGGCTTTCTTT
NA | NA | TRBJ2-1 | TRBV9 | CASSVGVNEQFF | TGTGCCAGCAGCGTAGGAGTCAATGAGCAGTTCTTC
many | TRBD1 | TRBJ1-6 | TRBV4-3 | CASSQDRYTGGTYNSPLHF | TGCGCCAGCAGCCAAGATCGTTATACAGGGGGCACTTATAATTCACCCCTCCACTTT
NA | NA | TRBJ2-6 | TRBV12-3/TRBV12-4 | CASSSRGAGANVLTF | TGTGCCAGCAGTTCCCGGGGAGCTGGGGCCAACGTCCTGACTTTC
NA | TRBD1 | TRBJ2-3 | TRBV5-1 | CASSLGDRASTDTQYF | TGCGCCAGCAGCTTGGGCGACAGGGCTAGCACAGATACGCAGTATTTT
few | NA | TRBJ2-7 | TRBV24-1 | CATSDGRTSGEQYF | TGTGCCACCAGTGATGGGCGGACTTCGGGCGAGCAGTACTTC
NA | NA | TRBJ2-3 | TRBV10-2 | CASSSSPDTQYF | TGCGCCAGCAGTTCCTCCCCAGATACGCAGTATTTT
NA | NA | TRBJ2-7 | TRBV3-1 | CASSQDYRGRSYEQYF | TGTGCCAGCAGCCAAGATTACCGGGGCCGCTCTTACGAGCAGTACTTC
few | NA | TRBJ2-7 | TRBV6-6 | CASSYSHEQYF | TGTGCCAGCAGTTACTCGCATGAGCAGTACTTC
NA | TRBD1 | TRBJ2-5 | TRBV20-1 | CSASARTGGAETQYF | TGCAGTGCTTCCGCCAGGACAGGGGGCGCAGAGACCCAGTACTTC
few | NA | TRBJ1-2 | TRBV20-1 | CSAVDRTLKWGYTF | TGCAGTGCCGTAGACCGAACCCTAAAATGGGGCTACACCTTC
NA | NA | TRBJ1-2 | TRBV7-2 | CASSSQRNYGYTF | TGTGCCAGCAGCTCCCAGAGAAACTATGGCTACACCTTC
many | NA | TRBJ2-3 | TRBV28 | CASSFVGGYTDTQYF | TGTGCCAGCAGTTTTGTTGGGGGATACACAGATACGCAGTATTTT
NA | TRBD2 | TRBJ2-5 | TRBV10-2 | CASRTSGAEETQYF | TGCGCCAGCAGGACTAGCGGGGCGGAGGAGACCCAGTACTTC
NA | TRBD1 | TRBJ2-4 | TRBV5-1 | CASTPGQGDKNIQYF | TGCGCCAGCACCCCCGGACAGGGGGACAAAAACATTCAGTACTTC
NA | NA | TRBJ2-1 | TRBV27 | CASSMAGRGHNEQFF | TGTGCCAGCAGCATGGCCGGCAGGGGACACAATGAGCAGTTCTTC
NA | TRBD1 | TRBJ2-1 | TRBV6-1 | CASSEMTGWHNEQFF | TGTGCCAGCAGTGAAATGACAGGGTGGCACAATGAGCAGTTCTTC
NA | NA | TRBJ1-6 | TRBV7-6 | CASSLTLEERLHF | TGTGCCAGCAGCTTGACACTGGAGGAGCGCCTCCACTTT
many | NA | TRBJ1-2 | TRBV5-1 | CASSWESLGISGYTF | TGCGCCAGCAGCTGGGAATCGCTGGGGATAAGTGGCTACACCTTC
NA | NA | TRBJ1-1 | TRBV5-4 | CASSPPTGRDTEAFF | TGTGCCAGCAGCCCCCCCACAGGACGTGACACTGAAGCTTTCTTT
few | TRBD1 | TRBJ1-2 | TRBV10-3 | CAIRGTGPYGYTF | TGTGCCATCAGGGGGACAGGTCCTTATGGCTACACCTTC
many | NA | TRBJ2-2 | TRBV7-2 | CAGQGGGGGELFF | TGTGCCGGCCAAGGCGGGGGCGGCGGGGAGCTGTTTTTT
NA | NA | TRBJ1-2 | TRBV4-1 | CASSQDAGFYGYTF | TGCGCCAGCAGCCAAGATGCTGGGTTCTATGGCTACACCTTC
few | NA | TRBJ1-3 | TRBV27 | CASSRTGDSGNTIYF | TGTGCCAGCAGTAGAACAGGAGACTCTGGAAACACCATATATTTT
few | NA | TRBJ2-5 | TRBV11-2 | CASSRVLGETQYF | TGTGCCAGCAGCCGAGTGCTAGGGGAGACCCAGTACTTC
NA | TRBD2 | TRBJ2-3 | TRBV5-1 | CASSPTSGRNTQYF | TGCGCCAGCAGCCCGACTAGCGGGCGGAATACGCAGTATTTT
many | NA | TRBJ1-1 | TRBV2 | CASRETGSTEAFF | TGTGCCAGCAGGGAAACAGGGTCCACTGAAGCTTTCTTT
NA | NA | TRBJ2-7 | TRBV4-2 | CASSLSGTPYEQYF | TGTGCCAGCAGCCTCTCGGGGACCCCCTACGAGCAGTACTTC
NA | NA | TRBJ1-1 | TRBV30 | CAWSVTGPETEAFF | TGTGCCTGGAGTGTAACGGGCCCGGAGACTGAAGCTTTCTTT
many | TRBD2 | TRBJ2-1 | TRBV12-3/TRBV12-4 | CASKGTSGGAAEQFF | TGTGCCAGCAAGGGGACTAGCGGGGGGGCGGCGGAGCAGTTCTTC
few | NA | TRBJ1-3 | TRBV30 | CAWSGTFRNTIYF | TGTGCCTGGAGTGGGACGTTCCGAAACACCATATATTTT
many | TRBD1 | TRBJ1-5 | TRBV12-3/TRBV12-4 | CASSEGQGVGQPQHF | TGTGCCAGCAGTGAGGGACAGGGCGTAGGCCAGCCCCAGCATTTT
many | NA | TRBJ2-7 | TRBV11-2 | CASSFMAYGEQYF | TGTGCCAGCAGCTTCATGGCCTACGGGGAGCAGTACTTC
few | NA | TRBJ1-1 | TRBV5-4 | CASSRDSNRDTEAFF | TGTGCCAGCAGCCGGGACTCAAACAGGGACACTGAAGCTTTCTTT
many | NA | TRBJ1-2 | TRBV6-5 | CASSYSGKANYGYTF | TGTGCCAGCAGTTACTCCGGGAAAGCTAACTATGGCTACACCTTC
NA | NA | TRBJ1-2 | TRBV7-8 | CASSRRFGDYGYTF | TGTGCCAGCAGCAGGAGGTTTGGCGACTATGGCTACACCTTC
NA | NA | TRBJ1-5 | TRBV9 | CASSATGLSNQPQHF | TGTGCCAGCAGCGCAACAGGGCTTAGCAATCAGCCCCAGCATTTT
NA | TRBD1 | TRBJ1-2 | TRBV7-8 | CASSLATGDYGYTF | TGTGCCAGCAGCTTGGCGACAGGGGACTATGGCTACACCTTC
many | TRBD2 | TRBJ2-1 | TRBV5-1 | CASSWGLAAYNEQFF | TGCGCCAGCAGCTGGGGACTAGCGGCCTACAATGAGCAGTTCTTC
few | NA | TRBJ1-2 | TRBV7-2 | CASTERARSSYTF | TGTGCCAGCACCGAGCGGGCCCGGTCAAGCTACACCTTC
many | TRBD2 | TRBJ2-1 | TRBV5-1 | CASSPDLAGVYNEQFF | TGCGCCAGCAGCCCTGACCTAGCGGGGGTCTACAATGAGCAGTTCTTC
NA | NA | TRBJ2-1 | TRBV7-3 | CASSPRGSHEQFF | TGTGCCAGCAGCCCCCGAGGGAGCCATGAGCAGTTCTTC
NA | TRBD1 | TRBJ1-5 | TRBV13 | CASRSDRVSNQPQHF | TGTGCCAGCAGATCGGACAGGGTGAGCAATCAGCCCCAGCATTTT
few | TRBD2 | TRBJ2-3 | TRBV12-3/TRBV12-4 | CASSLKLTSGVPDTQYF | TGTGCCAGCAGTTTAAAGTTGACTAGCGGGGTCCCAGATACGCAGTATTTT
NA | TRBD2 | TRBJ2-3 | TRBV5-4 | CASSYERGASTDTQYF | TGTGCCAGCAGCTACGAGCGGGGGGCTAGCACAGATACGCAGTATTTT
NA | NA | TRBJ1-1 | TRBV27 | CASSSPMNTEAFF | TGTGCCAGCAGCTCCCCAATGAACACTGAAGCTTTCTTT